Given below is one T cell receptor beta chain in context. The CDR3 is 13 residues long. CDR1 is SEHNR and CDR2 is FQNEAQ in the germline V gene (reference sequence). V was cut by 2 bases and J by 3 bases, with 7 bases left in between. Here immunoSEQ multiplex PCR was the method, and the copy in TCRdb shows in-frame clones only, minus some. The sample carries some 82,000 clones, roughly 84% recorded once. This specimen belongs to a study of control samples from healthy donors and cancer patients. This TCR came from a man aged 55 to 70 with head and neck cancer. Sequencing input: PBMCs. The V gene is TRBV7-9, the J gene TRBJ1-1, with D hard to call. CDR3 nucleotides: TGTGCCAGCAGCTTAAGAGGAGACACTGAAGCTTTCTTT. This codes for CASSLRGDTEAFF.